This TCR beta chain was observed in a study of blood T cell repertoires in COVID-19. Across the whole study: The samples span acute and convalescent COVID-19 from the United States, Italy and Spain. T cells, B-cell-depleted T cells, or PBMCs supplied cDNA or gDNA.

Regarding this clone: Germline is not matched at one junction end, which may reflect a read error.

CDR1 and CDR2 (germline): MNHEY, SVGAGI. The length of the CDR3 is 15 residues. Libraries were prepared by immunoSEQ multiplex PCR; TCRdb keeps only in-frame clonotypes and omits some of them. The sample holds about 100,000 clones, roughly nine tenths seen once. V gene TRBV6-5 combines with J gene TRBJ1-5; D possibly corresponds to TRBD1 (5 bases). The sample was peripheral blood. The origin of this receptor is a man aged 50 to 60 with acute or convalescent COVID-19. CDR3 amino acids: CASRAGLIGNRPQHF. CDR3 in DNA: TGTGCCAGCAGGGCAGGGCTTATCGGCAATCGGCCCCAGCATTTT.